The 24 T cell receptor beta chains reported below all come from one sample, sequenced in a study of PD-1 blockade in classical Hodgkin lymphoma. Here immunoSEQ multiplex PCR was the method, and the copy in TCRdb shows in-frame clones only, minus some. The data hold 55,000 to 75,000 clones, with 70% to 80% observed a single time. After autologous stem cell transplantation all patients relapsed, and prior brentuximab vedotin exposure differed between cohorts. This specimen was peripheral blood mononuclear cells (PBMCs), taken before the second cycle of nivolumab. The receptors stem from a human donor with classical Hodgkin lymphoma.

The chain is built from TRBV5-1 and TRBJ1-2, with TRBD1 matching over 8 bases. Germline CDR1 SGHRS, CDR2 YFSETQ. The J segment lost 5 bases and the V segment lost 2 bases, leaving 5 bases of the junction unmatched. The CDR3 consists of 14 residues. The CDR3 region has the DNA TGCGCCAGCAGCTTCGGGACAGGCACATATGGCTACACCTTC. The encoded protein is CASSFGTGTYGYTF.

The J gene is TRBJ1-4, the V gene TRBV30; 8 bases match TRBD1. The CDR3 length is 13 residues. CDR1 GTSNPN and CDR2 SVGIG come from the germline V gene (reference sequence). J lost 7 bases, V lost 4 bases, and 5 bases had no gene match. CDR3 residues: CAWNGQGGEKLFF. CDR3 bases: TGTGCCTGGAATGGACAGGGAGGTGAAAAACTGTTTTTT.

The chain joins TRBV2 to TRBJ1-4; unclear D gene. The V end lost 3 bases, the J end lost 7 bases, and 15 bases lay between the germline ends. This CDR3 comprises 15 residues. From germline, CDR1 is SNHLY and CDR2 FYNNEI. The CDR3 DNA follows: TGTGCCAGCAGTGATTCCAGATTAGGAACTGAAAAACTGTTTTTT. This encodes CASSDSRLGTEKLFF.

This chain joins TRBV5-1 and TRBJ1-1, with no clear D. The CDR3 consists of 14 residues. CDR1 is SGHRS and CDR2 is YFSETQ in the germline V gene. Deletions cut 6 bases from V and 5 bases from J, with 17 bases between. The CDR3 spells CASTLTGEGTEAFF. CDR3 coding DNA: TGCGCCAGCACCCTGACGGGAGAGGGTACTGAAGCTTTCTTT.

Concerning this clone itself: Other DNA sequences in the same sample also yield this CDR3. The chain recombines TRBV7-9 with TRBJ2-7; perhaps TRBD1 as D (5 bases). The CDR3 is 12 residues long. The V end was cut by 2 bases, the J end by 4 bases, with 6 bases between. CDR1 is SEHNR, CDR2 FQNEAQ, per germline (reference sequence). This CDR3 is CASSLQGYEQYF. CDR3 nucleotide sequence: TGTGCCAGCAGCTTACAGGGTTACGAGCAGTACTTC.

This clone was detected only a few times. The rearrangement joins TRBV5-1 to TRBJ1-2; D is unclear. The germline V and J ends were trimmed by 0 bases and 2 bases, with 8 bases remaining between them. In germline, CDR1 is SGHRS, CDR2 YFSETQ. The CDR3 has 14 amino acids. The CDR3 loop reads CASSLENANYGYTF. The CDR3 DNA is TGCGCCAGCAGCTTGGAAAACGCGAACTATGGCTACACCTTC. Full variable domain (outside the CDR3, taken from reference TRBV5-1 and TRBJ1-2): KAGVTQTPRYLIKTRGQQVTLSCSPISGHRSVSWYQQTPGQGLQFLFEYFSETQRNKGNFPGRFSGRQFSNSRSEMNVSTLELGDSALYLCASSLENANYGYTFGSGTRLTVV.

The V and J genes are TRBV7-2 and TRBJ1-5; D is undetermined. The germline V gene has CDR1 SGHTA and CDR2 FQGNSA. V lost 1 base and J lost 4, with 5 bases in between. The CDR3 totals 13 residues. CDR3 DNA sequence: TGTGCCAGCAGCTTAGGATTGAATCAGCCCCAGCATTTT. It is translated as CASSLGLNQPQHF. The full variable domain, its missing parts supplied by reference TRBV7-2 and TRBJ1-5, is GAGVSQSPSNKVTEKGKDVELRCDPISGHTALYWYRQSLGQGLEFLIYFQGNSAPDKSGLPSDRFSAERTGGSVSTLTIQRTQQEDSAVYLCASSLGLNQPQHFGDGTRLSIL.

The rearrangement joins TRBV5-1 to TRBJ2-5, with TRBD1 matching 7 bases. The CDR3 consists of 15 residues. From germline, CDR1 is SGHRS and CDR2 YFSETQ. V was pared by 0 bases and J by 5 bases, with 7 bases of the junction left unmatched. CDR3 loop: CASSLGQGAAETQYF. CDR3 coding DNA: TGCGCCAGCAGCTTGGGACAGGGCGCGGCGGAGACCCAGTACTTC.

The V and J genes are TRBV5-5 and TRBJ2-2, with a weak D call TRBD1 (5 bases). CDR3 length equals 15 residues. The ends were cut back, 7 bases at V and 0 bases at J, with 13 bases in the middle. Looked up from germline, CDR1 is SGHKS and CDR2 is YYEKEE (reference sequence). This CDR3 is CASYGWGTNTGELFF. In nucleotides, the CDR3 is TGTGCCAGCTACGGCTGGGGCACGAACACCGGGGAGCTGTTTTTT.

The V call is TRBV5-1, the J call TRBJ2-6; possibly TRBD1 or TRBD2 for D (5 bases each). The CDR3 is made up of 17 amino acids. Germline V gene lookup returns CDR1 SGHRS and CDR2 YFSETQ. Trimming stripped 0 bases from V and 0 bases from J, with 10 bases between. The CDR3 is CASSLGGSSSGANVLTF. In nucleotides, the CDR3 is TGCGCCAGCAGCTTGGGGGGGTCCAGCTCTGGGGCCAACGTCCTGACTTTC.

The chain employs TRBV9 and TRBJ2-1; no firm D call. V shed 0 bases and J shed 6 bases, with 7 bases lying between them. CDR1 is SGDLS, CDR2 YYNGEE, per germline. The CDR3 contains 13 residues. The CDR3 protein is CASSVGASNEQFF. In DNA form, the CDR3 reads TGTGCCAGCAGCGTAGGGGCTTCCAATGAGCAGTTCTTC.

In its sample, this clone was seen a few times. The V call is TRBV2, the J call TRBJ1-5; unclear D gene. The CDR3 has 16 amino acids. The germline V gene encodes CDR1 SNHLY and CDR2 FYNNEI. With 3 bases removed from V and 6 bases from J, the gap between germline ends came to 18 bases. Here the CDR3 DNA reads TGTGCCAGCAGTGATAGAAAGGAAACTCTAGGTCAGCCCCAGCATTTT. Its protein is CASSDRKETLGQPQHF.

The genes are TRBV11-3 and TRBJ2-4; D unclear. Germline V CDR1 and CDR2: SGHNT, YENEEA. CDR3 size: 14 residues. V shed 1 base and J shed 3 bases, with 7 bases lying between them. CDR3 in DNA: TGTGCCAGCAGCTTAGCGGGCGTCAAAAACATTCAGTACTTC. This encodes CASSLAGVKNIQYF. Combining the CDR3 with reference TRBV11-3 and TRBJ2-4 gives the whole variable domain EAGVVQSPRYKIIEKKQPVAFWCNPISGHNTLYWYLQNLGQGPELLIRYENEEAVDDSQLPKDRFSAERLKGVDSTLKIQPAELGDSAVYLCASSLAGVKNIQYFGAGTRLSVL.

This chain links TRBV7-2 with TRBJ2-3; D not certain. The CDR3 extends over 20 amino acids. Germline values: CDR1 SGHTA, CDR2 FQGNSA. Trimming removed 0 bases from V and 0 bases from J, with 22 bases in between. The CDR3 is CASSLAEWWGRSVSTDTQYF. The CDR3, as DNA: TGTGCCAGCAGCTTAGCAGAGTGGTGGGGTCGCTCTGTAAGCACAGATACGCAGTATTTT.

This clone was counted at least ten times. The chain carries TRBV20-1 and TRBJ1-1, with D unclear. The V end lost 7 bases, the J end lost 2 bases, and 8 bases lay between the germline ends. Germline assignment: CDR1 DFQATT and CDR2 SNEGSKA (reference sequence). The CDR3 spans 11 residues. CDR3 region: CSGSRNTEAFF. CDR3 sequence (DNA): TGCAGTGGGTCGCGAAACACTGAAGCTTTCTTT.

This clone was seen only a few times. V gene TRBV5-1 combines with J gene TRBJ2-1; D call uncertain. CDR1 SGHRS and CDR2 YFSETQ come from the germline V gene. The ends were cut back, 5 bases at V and 9 bases at J, with 18 bases in the middle. The CDR3 contains 14 residues. The CDR3 DNA reads TGCGCCAGCAGTGTGGGGTTGTTTAAGGGTGAGCAGTTCTTC. This codes for CASSVGLFKGEQFF. The full variable domain, rest sourced from reference TRBV5-1 and TRBJ2-1, is KAGVTQTPRYLIKTRGQQVTLSCSPISGHRSVSWYQQTPGQGLQFLFEYFSETQRNKGNFPGRFSGRQFSNSRSEMNVSTLELGDSALYLCASSVGLFKGEQFFGPGTRLTVL.

The sample holds a few counts of this clone. The chain has TRBV7-3 and TRBJ2-2, with D perhaps TRBD2 (6 bases). This CDR3 has 15 amino acids. The V end lost 5 bases, the J end lost 2 bases, and 12 bases lay between the germline ends. In germline, CDR1 is SGHTA, CDR2 FQGTGA. This CDR3 reads CASSPAGYNTGELFF. CDR3 coding DNA: TGTGCCAGCAGCCCGGCGGGGTATAACACCGGGGAGCTGTTTTTT.

The genes are TRBV20-1 and TRBJ1-1; D remains ambiguous. CDR1 and CDR2 (germline): DFQATT, SNEGSKA (reference sequence). The CDR3 sequence is 11 residues long. V was trimmed by 5 bases and J by 6 bases, leaving 10 bases between them. CDR3 amino acids: CSAYYGAEAFF. The CDR3 DNA reads TGCAGTGCTTATTATGGAGCTGAAGCTTTCTTT.

The CDR3 region has the DNA TGTGCCAGCAGCTTAGTCACGGCCGAAGAGACCCAGTACTTC. It codes for CASSLVTAEETQYF. This sequence joins TRBV11-2 and TRBJ2-5; D remains ambiguous. The CDR3 contains 14 residues. The ends were cut back, 1 base at V and 3 bases at J, with 9 bases in the middle. The V gene's germline CDR1 is SGHAT and CDR2 FQNNGV.

The chain is built from TRBV7-3 and TRBJ2-3, with 8 bases identical to TRBD2. Trimming removed 1 base from V and 3 bases from J; junction bases left unmatched: 6. The CDR3 spans 16 residues. Germline V gene sequence: CDR1 SGHTA, CDR2 FQGTGA. This CDR3 is CASSLNAGGATDTQYF. In nucleotides, the CDR3 is TGTGCCAGCAGCTTAAATGCGGGGGGAGCAACAGATACGCAGTATTTT.

The chain employs TRBV11-3 and TRBJ1-2; D possibly corresponds to TRBD1 (6 bases). Germline V lookup: CDR1 SGHNT, CDR2 YENEEA. Trimming took off 4 bases at V and 5 bases at J, with 8 bases between the two ends. There are 12 residues in the CDR3. CDR3 DNA: TGTGCCAGCAGCTGGGGACAATATGGCTACACCTTC. Amino acid sequence: CASSWGQYGYTF.

The chain carries TRBV30 and TRBJ2-2; D not resolved. This CDR3 spans 15 amino acids. The germline V and J ends were trimmed by 1 base and 2 bases, with 11 bases remaining between them. Germline CDR1 GTSNPN, CDR2 SVGIG (reference sequence). The CDR3 sequence is CAWSAQAANTGELFF. The CDR3 bases are TGTGCCTGGAGTGCCCAAGCAGCTAACACCGGGGAGCTGTTTTTT.

As DNA, the CDR3 is TGTGCCAGTAGTATTCGCCCGGGCTACGAGCAGTACTTC. Amino acid sequence: CASSIRPGYEQYF. This rearrangement joins TRBV19 to TRBJ2-7; the D is unclear. Germline CDR1 is LNHDA and CDR2 is SQIVND (reference sequence). Trimming cost V 3 bases and J 3 bases, with 9 bases left between them. CDR3 length equals 13 residues.

This rearrangement joins TRBV18 to TRBJ1-1; 8 positions match TRBD1. Germline V lookup: CDR1 KGHSH, CDR2 LQKENI. Germline trimming cut 3 bases from V and 5 bases from J; bases unmatched to any gene: 8. This CDR3 is built from 15 residues. CDR3 DNA sequence: TGTGCCAGCTCACCCCCCACAGGACAGGGTACTGAAGCTTTCTTT. This translates into CASSPPTGQGTEAFF.